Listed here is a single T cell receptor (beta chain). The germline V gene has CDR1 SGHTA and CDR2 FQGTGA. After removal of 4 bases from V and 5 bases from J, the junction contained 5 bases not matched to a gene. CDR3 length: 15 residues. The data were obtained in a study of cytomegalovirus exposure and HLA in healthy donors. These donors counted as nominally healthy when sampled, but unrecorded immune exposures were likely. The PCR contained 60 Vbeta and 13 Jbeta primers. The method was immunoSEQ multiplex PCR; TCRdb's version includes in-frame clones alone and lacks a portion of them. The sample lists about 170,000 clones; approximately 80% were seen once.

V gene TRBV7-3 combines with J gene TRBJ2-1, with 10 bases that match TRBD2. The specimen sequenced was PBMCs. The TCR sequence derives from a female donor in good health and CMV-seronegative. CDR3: CASSWSGGANNEQFF. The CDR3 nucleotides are TGTGCCAGCAGCTGGAGCGGGGGGGCCAACAATGAGCAGTTCTTC.